Sequencing of this TCR beta chain was carried out in a study of patients and donors after allogeneic stem cell transplantation. V was shortened by 0 bases and J by 6 bases, with 2 bases between the two germline ends. The CDR3 has 11 amino acids. Germline loops: CDR1 KGHDR, CDR2 SFDVKD. This clonotype has only a few counts. TCRdb passed the RT-PCR reads through MiXCR, listing each CDR3 protein once. The sample holds 920,000 or so distinct CDR3 sequences, approximately 19% seen once. The sequence was collected from a human donor who was either an allogeneic HSCT recipient or a stem cell or donor lymphocyte infusion donor (not recorded which). It is not recorded whose cells these are; they may come from a transplant donor. The J gene is TRBJ2-7, the V gene TRBV24-1; no clear D. The sequenced sample was blood, either unsorted or a sorted T cell fraction (not recorded which). The CDR3 here is CATSDLFEQYF. CDR3 nucleotide sequence: TGTGCCACCAGTGATTTGTTCGAGCAGTACTTC.